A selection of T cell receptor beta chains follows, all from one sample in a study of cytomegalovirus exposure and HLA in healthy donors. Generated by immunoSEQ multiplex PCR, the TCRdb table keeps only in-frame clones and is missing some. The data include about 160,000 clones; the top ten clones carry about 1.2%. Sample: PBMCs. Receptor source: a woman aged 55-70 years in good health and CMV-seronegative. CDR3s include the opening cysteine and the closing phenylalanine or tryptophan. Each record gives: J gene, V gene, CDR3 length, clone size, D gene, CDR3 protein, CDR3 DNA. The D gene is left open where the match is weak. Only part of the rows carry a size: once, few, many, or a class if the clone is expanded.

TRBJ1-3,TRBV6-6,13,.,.,CASIEQQGGTIYF,TGTGCCAGCATAGAACAGCAGGGTGGCACCATATATTTT
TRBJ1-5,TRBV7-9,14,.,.,CASSPESGEQPQHF,TGTGCCAGCAGCCCAGAGTCAGGGGAACAGCCCCAGCATTTT
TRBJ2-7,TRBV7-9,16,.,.,CASSLVYQQGGNEQYF,TGTGCCAGCAGCTTAGTATACCAACAAGGCGGAAACGAGCAGTACTTC
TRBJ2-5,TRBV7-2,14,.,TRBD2,CASSSAGGGETQYF,TGTGCCAGCAGCTCAGCGGGAGGGGGGGAGACCCAGTACTTC
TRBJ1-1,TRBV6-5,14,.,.,CASSYWGGDTEAFF,TGTGCCAGCAGTTACTGGGGGGGGGACACTGAAGCTTTCTTT
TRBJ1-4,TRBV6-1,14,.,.,CASSGEATNEKLFF,TGTGCCAGCAGTGGTGAGGCAACTAATGAAAAACTGTTTTTT
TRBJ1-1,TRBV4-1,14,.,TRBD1,CASSHDRVNTEAFF,TGCGCCAGCAGCCATGACAGGGTGAACACTGAAGCTTTCTTT
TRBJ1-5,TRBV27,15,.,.,CASSLSSQGNQPQHF,TGTGCCAGCAGTTTATCCTCGCAGGGGAATCAGCCCCAGCATTTT
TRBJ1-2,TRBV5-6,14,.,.,CASSLDRINYGYTF,TGTGCCAGCAGCTTGGACAGGATTAACTATGGCTACACCTTC
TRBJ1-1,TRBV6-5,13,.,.,CASSISRNTEAFF,TGTGCCAGCAGTATAAGTAGGAACACTGAAGCTTTCTTT
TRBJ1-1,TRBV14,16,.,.,CASSQGMNPAVLGAFF,TGTGCCAGCAGCCAAGGGATGAACCCAGCGGTTTTAGGAGCTTTCTTT
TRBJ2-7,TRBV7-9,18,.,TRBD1,CASSHPTGQVSSSYEQYF,TGTGCCAGCAGTCACCCAACGGGACAGGTTTCAAGCTCCTACGAGCAGTACTTC
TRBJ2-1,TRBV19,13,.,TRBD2,CASQPRGVYEQFF,TGTGCCAGCCAACCTCGGGGGGTGTATGAGCAGTTCTTC
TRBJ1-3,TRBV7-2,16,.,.,CASSLGPTSLGNTIYF,TGTGCCAGCAGCTTAGGCCCAACTTCCCTGGGAAACACCATATATTTT
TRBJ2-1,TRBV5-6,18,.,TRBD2,CASSQTSGRAKSYNEQFF,TGTGCCAGCAGCCAGACTAGCGGGAGGGCCAAATCCTACAATGAGCAGTTCTTC
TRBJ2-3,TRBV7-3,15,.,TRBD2,CASSLVAGGTDTQYF,TGTGCCAGCAGCTTAGTAGCGGGAGGAACAGATACGCAGTATTTT
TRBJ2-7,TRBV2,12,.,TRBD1,CASGRQGYEQYF,TGTGCCAGCGGTCGACAGGGCTACGAGCAGTACTTC
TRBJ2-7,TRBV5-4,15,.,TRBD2,CASSSTGTSSYEQYF,TGTGCCAGCAGCTCAACCGGGACTAGCTCCTACGAGCAGTACTTC
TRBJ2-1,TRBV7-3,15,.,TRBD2,CASSLSGSGANEQFF,TGTGCCAGCAGCTTAAGCGGTAGCGGGGCCAATGAGCAGTTCTTC
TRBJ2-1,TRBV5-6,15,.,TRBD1,CASSPGQGWNNEQFF,TGTGCCAGCAGCCCCGGACAGGGCTGGAACAATGAGCAGTTCTTC
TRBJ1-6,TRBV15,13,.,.,CATSREGGSPLHF,TGTGCCACCAGCAGAGAGGGGGGTTCACCCCTCCACTTT
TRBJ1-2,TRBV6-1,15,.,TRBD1,CASSEIDRVGHGYTF,TGTGCCAGCAGTGAAATTGACAGGGTCGGGCATGGCTACACCTTC
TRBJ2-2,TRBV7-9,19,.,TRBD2,CASSFSRTSTRLNTGELFF,TGTGCCAGCAGCTTTTCAAGGACTAGCACCAGATTGAACACCGGGGAGCTGTTTTTT
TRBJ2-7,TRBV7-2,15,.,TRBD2,CASSPPQRGTYEQYF,TGTGCCAGCAGCCCCCCCCAGCGGGGCACCTACGAGCAGTACTTC
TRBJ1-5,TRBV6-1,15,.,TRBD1,CASSEWGQGGQPQHF,TGTGCCAGCAGTGAATGGGGACAGGGAGGTCAGCCCCAGCATTTT
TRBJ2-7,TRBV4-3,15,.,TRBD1,CASSQKGQGHYEQYF,TGCGCCAGCAGCCAAAAGGGACAGGGCCACTACGAGCAGTACTTC
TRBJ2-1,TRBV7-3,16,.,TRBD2,CASSLTGGERRNEQFF,TGTGCCAGCAGCTTAACCGGGGGGGAGCGACGCAATGAGCAGTTCTTC
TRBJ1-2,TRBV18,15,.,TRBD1,CASSPMDRGRFGYTF,TGTGCCAGCTCACCCATGGACAGGGGGCGATTCGGCTACACCTTC
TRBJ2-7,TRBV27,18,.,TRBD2,CASSLLSSGGARSYEQYF,TGTGCCAGCAGTTTATTATCCAGCGGGGGGGCCAGGTCGTACGAGCAGTACTTC
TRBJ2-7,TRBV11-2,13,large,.,CASSFPWTVEQYF,TGTGCCAGCAGCTTTCCCTGGACAGTCGAGCAGTACTTC
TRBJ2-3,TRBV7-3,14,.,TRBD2,CASSLAGGTDTQYF,TGTGCCAGCAGCTTGGCGGGGGGTACAGATACGCAGTATTTT
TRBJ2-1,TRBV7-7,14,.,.,CASSLSTTRSEQFF,TGTGCCAGCAGCTTATCAACCACTCGTAGTGAGCAGTTCTTC
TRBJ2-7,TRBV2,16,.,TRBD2,CASTLSGTSTRGEQYF,TGTGCCAGCACCCTAAGCGGGACCTCAACCCGGGGCGAGCAGTACTTC
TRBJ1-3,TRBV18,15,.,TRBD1,CASSPSRGLGNTIYF,TGTGCCAGCTCACCTTCCAGGGGGCTTGGAAACACCATATATTTT
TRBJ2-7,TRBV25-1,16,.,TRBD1,CASSELHETGDHEQYF,TGTGCCAGCAGTGAGTTACATGAGACAGGGGATCACGAGCAGTACTTC
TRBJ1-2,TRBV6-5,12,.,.,CASPTPRGGYTF,TGTGCCAGCCCCACGCCCAGGGGAGGCTACACCTTC
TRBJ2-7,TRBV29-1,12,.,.,CSVEFQGYEQYF,TGCAGCGTTGAATTCCAGGGTTACGAGCAGTACTTC
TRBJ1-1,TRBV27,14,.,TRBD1,CASSLDRVNTEAFF,TGTGCCAGCAGTTTAGACAGGGTGAACACTGAAGCTTTCTTT
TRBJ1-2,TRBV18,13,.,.,CASSFDSNYGYTF,TGTGCCAGCTCGTTCGACTCTAACTATGGCTACACCTTC